This TCR beta chain stems from a study of human T cells and chemical hapten exposure. Study-level information: The cohort included alopecia areata under or over 50% scalp, totalis and universalis.

TCRdb reprocessed the RACE reads via MiXCR and lists one record per CDR3 protein. The table has about 270,000 distinct CDR3 sequences, around 7.3% seen once; the top ten hold 0.9% to 1.5%. This CDR3 is built from 15 residues. Trimming removed 6 bases from V and 2 bases from J; junction bases left unmatched: 9. Germline V gene data show CDR1 as MNHEY and CDR2 as SVGAGI. Time point denoted: pre-sensitization, week 0. Treatment in this sample: therapeutic diphenylcyclopropenone sensitization with weekly scalp DPC. The source is a man between 18 and 29 years old with alopecia areata. Some clones in this sample may be carry-over from other donors' samples. This sequence joins TRBV6-5 and TRBJ2-7; TRBD1 matches at 8 bases. Sequenced material: whole blood, taken in connection with sensitization to the hapten diphenylcyclopropenone (DPC). The chain's CDR3 is CASSKTQGAAYEQYF. CDR3 DNA sequence: TGTGCCAGCAGCAAGACTCAGGGGGCAGCCTACGAGCAGTACTTC.